The clone carrying this T cell receptor (beta chain) occurred many times. Its antigen is still unknown. Stable Graves' hyperthyroidism denoted no ophthalmopathy progression over 18 months. This record belongs to a study of T cells in Graves' hyperthyroidism and ophthalmopathy. About the study: Staff took peripheral blood when the initial diagnosis was made, before any treatment began.

What was amplified from RNA transcripts were TCR beta CDR3 regions. The HTBI primer set drove a first-round RT-PCR of the TCR CDR3. MiXCR, applied by TCRdb to the multiplex PCR reads, yields one record per CDR3 protein. The sample carries roughly 840,000 distinct CDR3 sequences, 38% recorded once. Study-level points and caveats: Blood also contained most expanded thyroid clonotypes above 0.001. Stable hyperthyroidism and ophthalmopathy were separated using 13 V-J signatures.

V was clipped by 1 base and J by 9 bases, with 13 bases between them. Germline loops: CDR1 LNHDA, CDR2 SQIVND (reference sequence). The CDR3 sequence is 15 residues long. Sequencing was done on a sample of blood. The receptor comes from a man in his late teens or twenties with Graves' hyperthyroidism. The V call is TRBV19, the J call TRBJ1-6; TRBD1 might be the D (6 bases). CDR3 coding DNA: TGTGCCAGTAGTATAGGCAACAGGGCTGCTTCACCCCTCCACTTT. This translates into CASSIGNRAASPLHF.